What follows are 22 T cell receptor beta chains derived from one specimen sequenced in a study of shared clonotypes between healthy human individuals. In the naive CD8 group, cells lacked CD45RO and were positively selected for CCR7, so terminally differentiated effector memory CD45RA+ cells were left out. The protocol was immunoSEQ multiplex PCR, while the TCRdb copy is restricted to in-frame clones and leaves out a portion. The sample records about 2 million clones, over 85% being singletons. The sequenced sample consisted of naive CD8+ T cells sorted from blood. These receptors all stem from a man younger than 30 in good health.

V gene TRBV5-6 combines with J gene TRBJ2-3, with D possibly matching TRBD1 (6 bases). This CDR3 is 15 amino acids long. The germline CDR1 and CDR2 sequences are SGHDT and YYEEEE. Trimming took 3 bases from V and 0 from J, leaving 11 bases between them. Here the CDR3 reads CASSSLQGSTDTQYF. CDR3 DNA: TGTGCCAGCAGCTCCTTACAGGGAAGCACAGATACGCAGTATTTT.

This chain joins TRBV10-1 and TRBJ2-1, with D tentatively TRBD2 (6 bases). The CDR3 is made up of 13 amino acids. V was shortened by 0 bases and J by 10 bases, with 10 bases between the two germline ends. Germline CDR1 WNHNN, CDR2 SYGVQD (reference sequence). The CDR3 sequence: CASSESGGPEQFF. The CDR3 DNA is TGCGCCAGCAGTGAGTCGGGGGGTCCCGAGCAGTTCTTC.

The chain carries TRBV10-2 and TRBJ2-7; TRBD1 is a possible D gene (6 bases). The CDR3 is 13 residues long. CDR1 and CDR2 (germline): WSHSY, SAAADI. V lost 2 bases and J 6 bases, leaving 11 bases between the germline ends. For the CDR3, the DNA is TGCGCCAGCAGTGAGCCAGGGGCAATCGAGCAGTACTTC. Its translation is CASSEPGAIEQYF.

The chain links TRBV7-9 to TRBJ2-3; 12 bases are a match to TRBD1. Germline values: CDR1 SEHNR, CDR2 FQNEAQ (reference sequence). This CDR3 contains 17 residues. The trim removed 5 bases at V and 2 bases at J, leaving 8 bases unmatched. DNA for the CDR3: TGTGCCAGCAGCCTAAGGGACAGGGGGCTAATCACAGATACGCAGTATTTT. Translation gives CASSLRDRGLITDTQYF.

V gene TRBV7-9 combines with J gene TRBJ1-6; 9 positions match TRBD1. The V gene's germline CDR1 is SEHNR and CDR2 FQNEAQ (reference sequence). CDR3 length equals 15 residues. The ends lost 2 bases at V and 10 bases at J; junction bases unmatched: 6. CDR3 residues: CASSLTGTGNSPLHF. The CDR3 DNA reads as TGTGCCAGCAGCTTAACCGGGACAGGGAACTCACCCCTCCACTTT.

V gene TRBV19 combines with J gene TRBJ1-1; 9 bases map to TRBD1. The V segment lost 5 bases and the J segment 7 bases; nucleotides outside the gene matches: 5. This CDR3 region has 13 residues. Germline CDR1 reads LNHDA; CDR2 reads SQIVND (reference sequence). The CDR3 bases are TGTGCCAGTAGTCTTACAGGGGGCAATGAAGCTTTCTTT. Protein: CASSLTGGNEAFF.

V and J are TRBV5-1 and TRBJ1-2; the D gene is possibly TRBD1 (6 bases). V lost 4 bases and J 0 bases, leaving 10 bases between the germline ends. CDR1 is SGHRS and CDR2 is YFSETQ in the germline V gene. The CDR3 spans 14 residues. In DNA form, the CDR3 reads TGCGCCAGCAGCACGGACAGACCTAACTATGGCTACACCTTC. As protein: CASSTDRPNYGYTF.

V usage is TRBV9 and J usage is TRBJ1-1; tentative D call: TRBD1 (5 bases). The CDR3 is 16 residues long. Trimming removed 0 bases at V and 0 bases at J, with 12 bases between. Germline CDR1 and CDR2: SGDLS and YYNGEE. CDR3 DNA sequence: TGTGCCAGCAGCGTAGAGGTTGGGGGATTGAACACTGAAGCTTTCTTT. Translating it yields CASSVEVGGLNTEAFF.

This chain connects TRBV9 to TRBJ2-7; D tentatively fits TRBD1 or TRBD2 (7 bases each). V dropped 4 bases and J dropped 7 bases, with 21 bases sitting between them. Germline CDR1 is SGDLS and CDR2 is YYNGEE. The CDR3 runs 15 residues. CDR3 residues: CASSPGGLSTWEQYF. DNA of the CDR3: TGTGCCAGCAGCCCAGGGGGACTAAGCACTTGGGAGCAGTACTTC. Looking up the rest from reference TRBV9 and TRBJ2-7 gives the full variable domain: DSGVTQTPKHLITATGQRVTLRCSPRSGDLSVYWYQQSLDQGLQFLIQYYNGEERAKGNILERFSAQQFPDLHSELNLSSLELGDSALYFCASSPGGLSTWEQYFGPGTRLTVT.

This chain links TRBV13 with TRBJ1-2; the D gene is possibly TRBD1 (5 bases). V dropped 3 bases and J dropped 7 bases, with 12 bases sitting between them. The CDR3 loop spans 13 amino acids. CDR1 is PRHDT and CDR2 is FYEKMQ in the germline V gene (reference sequence). The CDR3 loop is CASSFLGELGYTF. In nucleotides, the CDR3 is TGTGCCAGCAGCTTTTTGGGGGAACTTGGCTACACCTTC.

This sequence joins TRBV27 and TRBJ1-6; D gene ambiguous. Germline assignment: CDR1 MNHEY and CDR2 SMNVEV (reference sequence). This CDR3 has 14 amino acids. The V end lost 4 bases, the J end lost 6 bases, and 10 bases lay between the germline ends. The CDR3 sequence is CASSSYYPNSPLHF. For the CDR3, the DNA is TGTGCCAGCAGTTCGTATTACCCTAATTCACCCCTCCACTTT.

The rearrangement joins TRBV2 to TRBJ2-2; D might be TRBD2 (5 bases). The germline gives CDR1 SNHLY, CDR2 FYNNEI. V lost 4 bases, J lost 2 bases, and 8 bases lay in between. There are 14 residues in the CDR3. CDR3 amino acids: CASSGSSNTGELFF. As DNA, the CDR3 is TGTGCCAGCAGTGGATCTAGCAACACCGGGGAGCTGTTTTTT. The entire variable domain, with the rest obtained from reference TRBV2 and TRBJ2-2, is as follows: EPEVTQTPSHQVTQMGQEVILRCVPISNHLYFYWYRQILGQKVEFLVSFYNNEISEKSEIFDDQFSVERPDGSNFTLKIRSTKLEDSAMYFCASSGSSNTGELFFGEGSRLTVL.

The rearrangement uses TRBV6-5 and TRBJ2-1; 7 bases are shared with TRBD2. The CDR3 extends over 10 amino acids. Germline V CDR1 and CDR2: MNHEY, SVGAGI. V lost 6 bases to trimming and J lost 16 bases; unmatched junction nucleotides: 6. In DNA form, the CDR3 reads TGTGCCAGCAGGGGGAGGGTGGAATTCTTC. It translates to CASRGRVEFF.

This clone is a singleton in its sample. The chain recombines TRBV19 with TRBJ2-7; 8 bases line up with TRBD1. Unmatched junction bases numbered 9, after V lost 7 bases and J lost 7 bases. Germline V lookup: CDR1 LNHDA, CDR2 SQIVND (reference sequence). This CDR3 is 13 amino acids long. DNA of the CDR3: TGTGCCAGTACCCAGGACAGGGCTGGAGAGCAGTACTTC. Amino acids: CASTQDRAGEQYF.

The chain links TRBV4-3 to TRBJ1-4; D possibly corresponds to TRBD1 (5 bases). The CDR3 has 16 amino acids. Trimming removed 0 bases from V and 4 bases from J, with 12 bases in between. Germline V gene data show CDR1 as LGHNA and CDR2 as YSLEER. In DNA form, the CDR3 reads TGCGCCAGCAGCCAAGAGCTAGGGGCCCATAATGAAAAACTGTTTTTT. Translating gives CASSQELGAHNEKLFF.

The chain couples TRBV7-9 to TRBJ2-7; 9 positions match TRBD2. The trim removed 4 bases at V and 6 bases at J, leaving 16 bases unmatched. This CDR3 has 17 amino acids. In germline, CDR1 is SEHNR, CDR2 FQNEAQ (reference sequence). This CDR3 reads CASSSPPHLSGGREQYF. In nucleotides, the CDR3 is TGTGCCAGCAGCTCCCCCCCTCACCTTAGCGGGGGACGCGAGCAGTACTTC.

V and J are TRBV6-5 and TRBJ2-3; perhaps D is TRBD1 or TRBD2 (6 bases each). Trimming took off 0 bases at V and 2 bases at J, with 12 bases between the two ends. This CDR3 spans 16 amino acids. Looked up from germline, CDR1 is MNHEY and CDR2 is SVGAGI. The CDR3 coding sequence is TGTGCCAGCAGTTACTCGAAGGGGGGTTCCACAGATACGCAGTATTTT. Amino acid sequence: CASSYSKGGSTDTQYF.

V gene TRBV5-6 combines with J gene TRBJ2-5, with TRBD1 matching over 12 bases. Germline-derived CDR1 and CDR2 are SGHDT and YYEEEE. The CDR3 sequence is 16 residues long. V was clipped by 3 bases and J by 5 bases; unmatched bases: 8. The CDR3 sequence is CASSSGTGGAWETQYF. CDR3 bases: TGTGCCAGCAGCTCCGGGACAGGGGGCGCATGGGAGACCCAGTACTTC.

The genes are TRBV6-6 and TRBJ1-2; 7 bases agree with TRBD1. CDR1 is MNHNY and CDR2 is SVGAGI in the germline V gene (reference sequence). The CDR3 runs 16 residues. Germline trimming cut 2 bases from V and 4 bases from J; bases unmatched to any gene: 10. The CDR3 protein is CASSYPPGTELYGYTF. The CDR3 DNA reads as TGTGCCAGCAGTTACCCGCCCGGGACAGAGCTCTATGGCTACACCTTC.

V gene TRBV27 combines with J gene TRBJ2-7; D gene uncertain. V shed 8 bases and J shed 4 bases, with 15 bases lying between them. CDR1 MNHEY and CDR2 SMNVEV come from the germline V gene (reference sequence). CDR3 length equals 13 residues. The DNA of the CDR3 is TGTGCCAGCGGCAACGGAGCGTCGTACGAGCAGTACTTC. It translates to CASGNGASYEQYF.

This clone was detected only once. The chain links TRBV2 to TRBJ2-7; D ambiguous. Germline CDR1 and CDR2: SNHLY and FYNNEI. The CDR3 runs to 13 residues. The V gene lost 6 bases and the J gene lost 3 bases, with 12 bases spanning the gap. The CDR3 reads CASRRQVLYEQYF. The CDR3 DNA follows: TGTGCCAGCAGGCGACAAGTCCTCTACGAGCAGTACTTC. Based on the CDR3 plus reference TRBV2 and TRBJ2-7, the full variable domain is EPEVTQTPSHQVTQMGQEVILRCVPISNHLYFYWYRQILGQKVEFLVSFYNNEISEKSEIFDDQFSVERPDGSNFTLKIRSTKLEDSAMYFCASRRQVLYEQYFGPGTRLTVT.

The chain couples TRBV7-9 to TRBJ2-7; weak D call: TRBD1 (6 bases). Deletions cut 3 bases from V and 5 bases from J, with 11 bases between. The CDR3 has 13 amino acids. CDR1 SEHNR and CDR2 FQNEAQ come from the germline V gene (reference sequence). The CDR3 reads CASSFTTGNEQYF. The CDR3 DNA reads TGTGCCAGCAGCTTTACGACAGGCAACGAGCAGTACTTC.